The next 9 T cell receptor beta chains were all read from a single sample in a study of T cells in Graves' hyperthyroidism and ophthalmopathy. TCR beta CDR3 region amplification was performed from RNA transcripts. First-round RT-PCR targeting the TCR CDR3 was performed with the HTBI primer set. TCRdb itself ran the multiplex PCR reads through MiXCR, one entry per CDR3 protein. The sample includes around 580,000 distinct CDR3 sequences, around 17% of them seen just once. Sequencing was done on a sample of blood. The receptors shown here come from a woman younger than 30 with Graves' hyperthyroidism.

In this sample, this clonotype turned up many times. J is TRBJ1-5 and V is TRBV2; 7 nucleotides align to TRBD1. Germline trimming cut 2 bases from V and 2 bases from J; bases unmatched to any gene: 9. The CDR3 is made up of 17 amino acids. Germline V gene lookup returns CDR1 SNHLY and CDR2 FYNNEI. CDR3 coding DNA: TGTGCCAGCAGTGAAATGTCGGGCAGGGGGGGCAATCAGCCCCAGCATTTT. Translated, it gives CASSEMSGRGGNQPQHF.

CDR3 bases: TGTGCCAGCAGCTTAGATCAGGGGTACGGAAACACCATATATTTT. This encodes CASSLDQGYGNTIYF. The chain has TRBV7-2 and TRBJ1-3, with D perhaps matching TRBD1 (6 bases). Germline V gene sequence: CDR1 SGHTA, CDR2 FQGNSA. This CDR3 contains 15 residues. V dropped 1 base and J dropped 4 bases, with 11 bases sitting between them.

The V call is TRBV3-1, the J call TRBJ2-2; D uncertain. Looked up from germline, CDR1 is LGHDT and CDR2 is YNNKEL (reference sequence). Trimming stripped 7 bases from V and 1 base from J, with 16 bases between. The CDR3 is 16 amino acids. The CDR3 nucleotides are TGTGCCAGCACCCCAGATGTAGCAGTGAACACCGGGGAGCTGTTTTTT. Translating gives CASTPDVAVNTGELFF.

This clonotype was seen repeatedly, ten times or more. The chain combines TRBV2 with TRBJ2-7, with 9 bases lining up with TRBD2. From germline, CDR1 is SNHLY and CDR2 FYNNEI. The length of the CDR3 is 15 residues. The V segment lost 4 bases and the J segment 7 bases; nucleotides outside the gene matches: 11. CDR3 loop: CASSVDAGGSGEQYF. CDR3 nucleotides: TGTGCCAGCAGTGTTGACGCGGGAGGGTCTGGGGAGCAGTACTTC.

This clonotype was seen at least ten times. V is TRBV15 and J is TRBJ2-7; 11 positions match TRBD1. J gave up 6 bases and V 1 base, and 8 bases lay outside the gene matches. From germline, CDR1 is LNHNV and CDR2 YYDKDF (reference sequence). The CDR3 runs to 16 residues. In DNA, the CDR3 is TGTGCCACCAGCAGAGTCGTTGGGACAGGGGGTACCGAGCAGTACTTC. As protein: CATSRVVGTGGTEQYF.

The gene calls are TRBV28 and TRBJ1-1, with a weak D call TRBD1 (5 bases). Germline V gene lookup returns CDR1 MDHEN and CDR2 SYDVKM. Trimming removed 5 bases at V and 5 bases at J, with 18 bases between. The CDR3 is 15 amino acids. The CDR3 nucleotides read TGTGCCAGCAGTCCTCAATCGGGCAGGGCGACTGAAGCTTTCTTT. As protein: CASSPQSGRATEAFF.

This clonotype was seen repeatedly, ten times or more. This chain uses TRBV3-1 with TRBJ1-5; D not resolved. V was cut by 5 bases and J by 6 bases, with 14 bases left in between. From germline, CDR1 is LGHDT and CDR2 YNNKEL (reference sequence). The CDR3 consists of 14 residues. The CDR3 here is CASSWGISIQPQHF. CDR3 bases: TGTGCCAGCAGCTGGGGAATCTCCATTCAGCCCCAGCATTTT.

This clonotype appeared many times. The CDR3 nucleotides read TGTGCCAGCCTAAGTCCCGGACTTGCCGGGGAGCTGTTTTTT. As protein: CASLSPGLAGELFF. The chain has TRBV12-3 or TRBV12-4 and TRBJ2-2; D possibly corresponds to TRBD2 (5 bases). The CDR3 runs to 14 residues. Trimming cost V 8 bases and J 6 bases, with 16 bases left between them.

This clonotype was observed many times. The V call is TRBV6-2 or TRBV6-3, the J call TRBJ1-5, with 8 bases aligning to TRBD1. The germline gives CDR1 MNHEY, CDR2 SVGEGT. J lost 3 bases, V lost 0 bases, and 4 bases had no gene match. This CDR3 region has 16 residues. In DNA form, the CDR3 reads TGTGCCAGCAGTTACTCGGGACAGGAGTTCAATCAGCCCCAGCATTTT. It codes for CASSYSGQEFNQPQHF.